The T cell receptor beta chain described here comes from a study of CD8+ T cells in alopecia areata. As for the study in general: The protocol delivered tofacitinib for 6 to 18 months, then withdrew it for 6 months.

Germline V lookup: CDR1 MNHEY, CDR2 SMNVEV (reference sequence). Trimming took 7 bases from V and 13 from J; bases not matched to a gene: 18. The CDR3 consists of 15 residues. This sample's treatment: oral pan-JAK inhibitor, 5-10 mg twice daily. Extraction and reverse transcription of RNA yielded cDNA as the sequencing template. Measured with immunoSEQ multiplex PCR; TCRdb has only the in-frame clones, and not every one. The table shows about 120,000 clones, with 50% to 55% occurring only once. This TCR came from a human donor with alopecia areata. The source was CD4+ T cells sorted from blood, collected at week 4, from a patient treated with tofacitinib. This chain connects TRBV27 to TRBJ2-1; 8 positions agree with TRBD1. CDR3 nucleotides: TGTGCCAGCACAGGGGGCAGGGGGCTGTTGGGGGGACAGTTCTTC. This gives the protein CASTGGRGLLGGQFF.